This T cell receptor (beta chain) was sequenced during a study of regulatory T cells in long-lasting Graves disease. This clonotype came up many times. CDR3 size: 15 residues. Trimming cost V 5 bases and J 6 bases, with 20 bases left between them. Germline values: CDR1 SGHVS, CDR2 FNYEAQ. Arm-PCR of CDR3 regions with iRepertoire HTBI primers generated TCR beta libraries. One entry per CDR3 protein, called by TCRdb with MiXCR from the multiplex PCR reads. The table records 350,000 to 550,000 distinct CDR3 sequences, around 14% of them present only once. Time point here: newly diagnosed GD, antithyroid drugs for less than 3 months. Preparation of the TCR library used RNA extracted from PBMCs. Diagnosing Graves' disease relied on the American Thyroid Association guidelines. The same sample was also studied in work on T cells in Graves' hyperthyroidism and ophthalmopathy.

This clonotype was sampled from a woman younger than 45 with Graves disease. V usage is TRBV7-6 and J usage is TRBJ2-7, with D possibly matching TRBD1 (6 bases). The sample consisted of peripheral blood mononuclear cells (PBMCs), taken at new diagnosis, from a patient treated with antithyroid drugs. CDR3: CASSLGQIKTGEQYF. The CDR3 DNA follows: TGTGCCAGCAGCCTCGGACAGATAAAAACCGGCGAGCAGTACTTC. Combining the CDR3 with reference TRBV7-6 and TRBJ2-7 gives the whole variable domain GAGVSQSPRYKVTKRGQDVALRCDPISGHVSLYWYRQALGQGPEFLTYFNYEAQQDKSGLPNDRFSAERPEGSISTLTIQRTEQRDSAMYRCASSLGQIKTGEQYFGPGTRLTVT.